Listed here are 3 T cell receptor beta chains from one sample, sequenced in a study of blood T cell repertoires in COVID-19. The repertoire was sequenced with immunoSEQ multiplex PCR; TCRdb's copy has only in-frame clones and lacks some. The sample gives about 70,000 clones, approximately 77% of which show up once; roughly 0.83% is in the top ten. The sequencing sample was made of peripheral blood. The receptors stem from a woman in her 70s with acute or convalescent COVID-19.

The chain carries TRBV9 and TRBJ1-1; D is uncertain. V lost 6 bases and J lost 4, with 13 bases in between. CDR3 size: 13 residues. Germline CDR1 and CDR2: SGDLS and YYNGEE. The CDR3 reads CASTPWESTEAFF. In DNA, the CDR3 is TGTGCCAGCACCCCATGGGAGAGCACTGAAGCTTTCTTT.

The DNA for the CDR3 is TGTGCCAGCTCACCATCGGGACAGGGGGACAACACCATATATTTT. Translating gives CASSPSGQGDNTIYF. The chain uses TRBV18 and TRBJ1-3; 11 bases map to TRBD1. The trim removed 2 bases at V and 7 bases at J, leaving 4 bases unmatched. Germline V gene data show CDR1 as KGHSH and CDR2 as LQKENI. The CDR3 sequence is 15 residues long.

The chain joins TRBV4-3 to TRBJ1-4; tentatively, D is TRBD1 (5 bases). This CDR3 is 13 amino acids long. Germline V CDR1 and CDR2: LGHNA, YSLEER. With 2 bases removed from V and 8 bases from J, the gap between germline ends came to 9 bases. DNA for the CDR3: TGCGCCAGCAGCCAACAGGGTTTGGAAAAACTGTTTTTT. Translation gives CASSQQGLEKLFF.